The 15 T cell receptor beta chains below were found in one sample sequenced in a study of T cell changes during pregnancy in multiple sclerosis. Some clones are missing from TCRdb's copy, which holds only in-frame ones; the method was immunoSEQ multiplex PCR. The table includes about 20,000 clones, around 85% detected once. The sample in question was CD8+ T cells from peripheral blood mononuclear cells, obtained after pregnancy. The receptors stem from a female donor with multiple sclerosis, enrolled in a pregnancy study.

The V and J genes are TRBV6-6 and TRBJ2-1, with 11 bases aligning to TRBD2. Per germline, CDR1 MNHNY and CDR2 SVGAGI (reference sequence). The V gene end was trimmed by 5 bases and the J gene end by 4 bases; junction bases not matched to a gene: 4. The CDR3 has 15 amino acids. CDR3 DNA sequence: TGTGCCAGCAGTCAAACTAGCGGGAGTTACAATGAGCAGTTCTTC. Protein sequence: CASSQTSGSYNEQFF.

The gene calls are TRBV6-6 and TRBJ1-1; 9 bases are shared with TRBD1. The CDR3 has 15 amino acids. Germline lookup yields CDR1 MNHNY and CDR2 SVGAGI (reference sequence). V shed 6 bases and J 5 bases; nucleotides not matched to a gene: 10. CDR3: CASRDPGQGETEAFF. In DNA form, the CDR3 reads TGTGCCAGCAGAGACCCGGGACAGGGTGAAACTGAAGCTTTCTTT.

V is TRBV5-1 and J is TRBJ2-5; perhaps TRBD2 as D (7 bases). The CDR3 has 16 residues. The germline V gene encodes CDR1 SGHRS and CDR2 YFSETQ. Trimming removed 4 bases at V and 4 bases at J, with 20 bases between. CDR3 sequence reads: CASSPGAAGAGETQYF. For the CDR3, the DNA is TGCGCCAGCAGCCCTGGAGCCGCGGGGGCGGGAGAGACCCAGTACTTC.

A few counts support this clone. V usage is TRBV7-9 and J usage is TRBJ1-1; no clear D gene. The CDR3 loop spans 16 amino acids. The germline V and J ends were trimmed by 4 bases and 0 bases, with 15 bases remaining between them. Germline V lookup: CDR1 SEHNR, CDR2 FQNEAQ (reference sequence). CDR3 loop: CASSSPLESMNTEAFF. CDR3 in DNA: TGTGCCAGCAGCTCTCCCCTGGAGTCGATGAACACTGAAGCTTTCTTT. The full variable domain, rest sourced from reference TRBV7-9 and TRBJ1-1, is DTGVSQNPRHKITKRGQNVTFRCDPISEHNRLYWYRQTLGQGPEFLTYFQNEAQLEKSRLLSDRFSAERPKGSFSTLEIQRTEQGDSAMYLCASSSPLESMNTEAFFGQGTRLTVV.

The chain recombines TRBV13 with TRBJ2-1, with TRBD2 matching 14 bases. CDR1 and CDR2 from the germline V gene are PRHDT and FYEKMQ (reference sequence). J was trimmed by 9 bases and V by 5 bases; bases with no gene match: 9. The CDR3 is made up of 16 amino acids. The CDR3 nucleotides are TGTGCCAGCAGCCTGGCGACTAGCGGGGGGGCTGGTGAGCAGTTCTTC. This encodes CASSLATSGGAGEQFF.

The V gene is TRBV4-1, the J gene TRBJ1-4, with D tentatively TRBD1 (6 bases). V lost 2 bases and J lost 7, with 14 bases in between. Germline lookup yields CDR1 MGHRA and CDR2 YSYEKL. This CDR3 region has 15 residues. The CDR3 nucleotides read TGCGCCAGCAGCCAAATACAGGGTTTGGGTGAAAAACTGTTTTTT. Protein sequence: CASSQIQGLGEKLFF.

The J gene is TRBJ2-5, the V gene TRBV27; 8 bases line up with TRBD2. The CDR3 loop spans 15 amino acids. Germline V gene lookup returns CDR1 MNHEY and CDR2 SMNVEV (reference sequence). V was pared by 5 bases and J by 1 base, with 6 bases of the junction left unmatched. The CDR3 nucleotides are TGTGCCAGCAGTCCCGGGGGGGGGTTCCAAGAGACCCAGTACTTC. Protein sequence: CASSPGGGFQETQYF.

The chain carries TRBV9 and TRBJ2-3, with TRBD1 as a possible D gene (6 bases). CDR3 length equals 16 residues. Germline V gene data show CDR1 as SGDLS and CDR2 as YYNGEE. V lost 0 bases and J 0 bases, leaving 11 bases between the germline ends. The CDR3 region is CASSVGWQGSTDTQYF. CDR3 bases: TGTGCCAGCAGCGTAGGTTGGCAGGGGAGCACAGATACGCAGTATTTT.

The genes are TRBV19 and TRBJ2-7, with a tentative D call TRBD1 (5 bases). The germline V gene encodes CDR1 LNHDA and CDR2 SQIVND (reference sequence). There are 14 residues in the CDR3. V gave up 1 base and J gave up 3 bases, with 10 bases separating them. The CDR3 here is CASSIAPDSYEQYF. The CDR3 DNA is TGTGCCAGTAGTATAGCCCCTGACAGCTACGAGCAGTACTTC.

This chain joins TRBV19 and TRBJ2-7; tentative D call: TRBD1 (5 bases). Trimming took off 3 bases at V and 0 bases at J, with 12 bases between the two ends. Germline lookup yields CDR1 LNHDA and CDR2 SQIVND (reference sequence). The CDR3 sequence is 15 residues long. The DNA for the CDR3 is TGTGCCAGTAGTATGGGGCACCTAAACTCCTACGAGCAGTACTTC. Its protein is CASSMGHLNSYEQYF.

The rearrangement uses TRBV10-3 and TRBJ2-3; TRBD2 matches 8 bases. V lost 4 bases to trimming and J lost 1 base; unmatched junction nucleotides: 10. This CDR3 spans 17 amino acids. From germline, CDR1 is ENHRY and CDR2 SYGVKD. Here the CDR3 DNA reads TGTGCCATCAGTGCCCCAGCTAGCGGGTATGGCACAGATACGCAGTATTTT. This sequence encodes CAISAPASGYGTDTQYF.

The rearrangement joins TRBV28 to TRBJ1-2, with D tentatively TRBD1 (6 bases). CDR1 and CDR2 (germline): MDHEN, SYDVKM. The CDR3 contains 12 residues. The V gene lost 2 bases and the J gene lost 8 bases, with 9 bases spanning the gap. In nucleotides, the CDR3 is TGTGCCAGCAGTTTAATAGGGGGAGGCTACACCTTC. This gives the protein CASSLIGGGYTF.

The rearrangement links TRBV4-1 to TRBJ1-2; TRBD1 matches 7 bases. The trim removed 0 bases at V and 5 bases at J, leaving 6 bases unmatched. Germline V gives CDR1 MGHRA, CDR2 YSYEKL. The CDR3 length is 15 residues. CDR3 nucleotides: TGCGCCAGCAGCCAAGACGGGACAGTTTTATATGGCTACACCTTC. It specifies CASSQDGTVLYGYTF.

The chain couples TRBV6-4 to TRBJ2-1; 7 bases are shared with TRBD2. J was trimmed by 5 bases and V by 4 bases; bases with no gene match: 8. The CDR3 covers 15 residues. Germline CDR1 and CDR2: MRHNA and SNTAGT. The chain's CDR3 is CASSVGAGSNNEQFF. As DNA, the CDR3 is TGTGCCAGCAGTGTTGGAGCGGGATCGAACAATGAGCAGTTCTTC.

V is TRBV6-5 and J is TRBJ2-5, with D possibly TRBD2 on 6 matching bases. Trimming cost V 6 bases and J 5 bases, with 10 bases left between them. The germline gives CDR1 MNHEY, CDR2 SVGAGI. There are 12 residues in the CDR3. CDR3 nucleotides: TGTGCCAGCAGCCAGGAGGGTGAGACCCAGTACTTC. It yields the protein CASSQEGETQYF.